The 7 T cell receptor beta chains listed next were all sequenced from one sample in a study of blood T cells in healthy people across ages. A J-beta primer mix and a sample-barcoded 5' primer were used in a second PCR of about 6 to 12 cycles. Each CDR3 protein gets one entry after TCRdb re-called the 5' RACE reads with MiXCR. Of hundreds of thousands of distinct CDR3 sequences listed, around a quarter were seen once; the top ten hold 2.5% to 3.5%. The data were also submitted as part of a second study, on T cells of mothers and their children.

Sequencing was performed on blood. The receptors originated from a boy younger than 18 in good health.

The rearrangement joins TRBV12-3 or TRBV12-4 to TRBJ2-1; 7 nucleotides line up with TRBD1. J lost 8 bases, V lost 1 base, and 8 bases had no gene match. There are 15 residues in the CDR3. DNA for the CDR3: TGTGCCAGCAGTTTAGGACAGGGCATCCAGGATGAGCAGTTCTTC. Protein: CASSLGQGIQDEQFF.

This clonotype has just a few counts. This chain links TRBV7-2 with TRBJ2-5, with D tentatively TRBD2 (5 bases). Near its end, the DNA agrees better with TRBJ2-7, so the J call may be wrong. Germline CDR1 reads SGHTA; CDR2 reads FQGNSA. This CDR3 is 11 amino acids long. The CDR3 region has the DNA TGTGCCAGCAGCCGGACTTCCGAGCAGTACTTC. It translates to CASSRTSEQYF.

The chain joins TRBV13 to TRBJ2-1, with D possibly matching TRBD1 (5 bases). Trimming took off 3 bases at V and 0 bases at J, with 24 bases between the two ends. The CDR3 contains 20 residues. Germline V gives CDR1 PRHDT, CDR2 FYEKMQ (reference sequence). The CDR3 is CASSFISDRPSMSSYNEQFF. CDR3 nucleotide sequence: TGTGCCAGCAGCTTTATTTCAGACAGACCATCCATGAGCTCCTACAATGAGCAGTTCTTC.

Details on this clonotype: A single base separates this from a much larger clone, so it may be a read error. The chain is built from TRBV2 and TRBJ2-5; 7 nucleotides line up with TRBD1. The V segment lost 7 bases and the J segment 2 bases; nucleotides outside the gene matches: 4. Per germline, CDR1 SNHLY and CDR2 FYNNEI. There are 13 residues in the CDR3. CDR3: CASKRDRQETQYF. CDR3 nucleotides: TGTGCCAGCAAAAGGGACAGACAAGAGACCCAGTACTTC.

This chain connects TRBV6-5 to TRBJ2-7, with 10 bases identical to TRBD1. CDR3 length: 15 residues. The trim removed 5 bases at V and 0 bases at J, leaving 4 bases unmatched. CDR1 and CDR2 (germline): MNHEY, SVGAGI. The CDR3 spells CASSRDRGTSYEQYF. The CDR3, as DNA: TGTGCCAGCAGTAGGGACAGGGGAACCTCCTACGAGCAGTACTTC.

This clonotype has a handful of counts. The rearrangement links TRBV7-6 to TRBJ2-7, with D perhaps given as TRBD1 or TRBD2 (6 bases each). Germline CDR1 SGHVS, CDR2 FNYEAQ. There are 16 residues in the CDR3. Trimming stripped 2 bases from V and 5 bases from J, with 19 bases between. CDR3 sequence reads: CASSLFGTGAAHEQYF. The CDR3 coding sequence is TGTGCCAGCAGCTTATTTGGAACGGGGGCCGCCCACGAGCAGTACTTC.

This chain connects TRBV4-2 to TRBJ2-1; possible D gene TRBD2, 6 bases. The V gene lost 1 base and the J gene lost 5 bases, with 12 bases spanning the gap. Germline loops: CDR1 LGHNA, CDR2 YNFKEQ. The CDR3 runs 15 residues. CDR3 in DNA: TGTGCCAGCAGCCAAGGGGGCGGGGCCCACAATGAGCAGTTCTTC. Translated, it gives CASSQGGGAHNEQFF.